One T cell receptor (beta chain) is described in this entry. Germline loops: CDR1 MNHNY, CDR2 SVGAGI (reference sequence). V was trimmed by 6 bases and J by 5 bases, leaving 16 bases between them. The CDR3 spans 14 residues. The entry originates in a study of blood T cell repertoires in COVID-19. Profiling relied on immunoSEQ multiplex PCR, and the TCRdb table lists in-frame clones only, not all of them. The sample lists approximately 270,000 clones, roughly 87% occurring once. The chain has TRBV6-6 and TRBJ1-1; a possible D gene is TRBD1 (5 bases). The sequence was obtained from a young man with active or convalescent COVID-19. Sequenced sample: peripheral blood. CDR3 DNA: TGTGCCAGCAGCCACCCGGGGGGGGGAACTGAAGCTTTCTTT. This gives the protein CASSHPGGGTEAFF.